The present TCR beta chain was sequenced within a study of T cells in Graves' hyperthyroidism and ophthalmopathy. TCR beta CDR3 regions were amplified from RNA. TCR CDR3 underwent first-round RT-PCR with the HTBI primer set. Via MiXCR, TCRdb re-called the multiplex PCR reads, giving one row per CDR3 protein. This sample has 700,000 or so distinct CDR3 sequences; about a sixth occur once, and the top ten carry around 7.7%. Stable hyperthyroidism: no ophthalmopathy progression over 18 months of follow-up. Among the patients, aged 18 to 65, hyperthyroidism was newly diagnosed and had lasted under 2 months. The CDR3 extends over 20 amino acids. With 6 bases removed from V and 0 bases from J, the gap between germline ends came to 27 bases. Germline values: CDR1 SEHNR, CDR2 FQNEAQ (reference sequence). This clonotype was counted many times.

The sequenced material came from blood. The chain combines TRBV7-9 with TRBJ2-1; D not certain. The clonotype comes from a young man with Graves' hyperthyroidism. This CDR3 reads CASRLRAVGMGGSSYNEQFF. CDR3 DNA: TGTGCCAGCAGGCTTAGGGCCGTAGGTATGGGCGGCAGCTCCTACAATGAGCAGTTCTTC.